This T cell receptor beta chain is from a study of blood T cells in healthy people across ages. Each donor was a healthy Caucasian individual from Russia, aged about 6 to 95. Using a J-beta primer mix together with a sample-barcoded 5' primer, a second PCR was run for about 6 to 11 cycles. TCRdb passed the 5' RACE reads through MiXCR, listing each CDR3 protein once. Of about 1.4 million distinct CDR3 sequences in the sample, 59% are singletons; the top ten hold over 5.5%. V dropped 3 bases and J dropped 7 bases, with 15 bases sitting between them. This CDR3 has 15 amino acids. This TCR was recovered from a man aged 18 to 35 in good health. V is TRBV12-3 or TRBV12-4 and J is TRBJ2-2; perhaps TRBD2 as D (5 bases). The sequenced sample was blood. CDR3 in DNA: TGTGCCAGCAGTTTTCGCGGGCGTGACATCGGGGAGCTGTTTTTT. Translated: CASSFRGRDIGELFF.